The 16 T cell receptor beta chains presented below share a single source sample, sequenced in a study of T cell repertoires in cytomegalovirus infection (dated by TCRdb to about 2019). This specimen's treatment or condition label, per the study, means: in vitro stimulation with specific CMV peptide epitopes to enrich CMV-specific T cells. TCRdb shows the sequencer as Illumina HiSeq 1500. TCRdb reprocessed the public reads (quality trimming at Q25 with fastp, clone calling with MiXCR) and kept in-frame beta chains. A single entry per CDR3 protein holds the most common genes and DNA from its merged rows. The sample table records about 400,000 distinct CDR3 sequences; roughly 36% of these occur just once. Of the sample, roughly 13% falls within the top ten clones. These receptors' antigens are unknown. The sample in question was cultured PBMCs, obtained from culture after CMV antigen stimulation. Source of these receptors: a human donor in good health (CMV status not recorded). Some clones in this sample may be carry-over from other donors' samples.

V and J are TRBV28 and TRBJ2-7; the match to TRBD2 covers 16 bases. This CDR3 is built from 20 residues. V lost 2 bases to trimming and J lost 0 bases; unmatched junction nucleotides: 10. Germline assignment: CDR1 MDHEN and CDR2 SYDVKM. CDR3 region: CASSLEIGTSGRVSSYEQYV. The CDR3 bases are TGTGCCAGCAGTTTAGAGATCGGGACTAGCGGGAGGGTGAGCTCCTACGAGCAGTACGTC.

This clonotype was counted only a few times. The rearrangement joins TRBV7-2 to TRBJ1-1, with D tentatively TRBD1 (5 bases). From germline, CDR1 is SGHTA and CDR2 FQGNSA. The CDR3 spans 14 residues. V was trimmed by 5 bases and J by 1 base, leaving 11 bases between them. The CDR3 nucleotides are TGTGCCAGCAGCCAAAGACAGACGAACACTGAAGCTTTCTTT. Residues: CASSQRQTNTEAFF.

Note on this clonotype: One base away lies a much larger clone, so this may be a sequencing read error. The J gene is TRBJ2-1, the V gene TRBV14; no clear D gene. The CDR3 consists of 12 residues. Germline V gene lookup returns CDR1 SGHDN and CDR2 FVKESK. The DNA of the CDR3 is TGTGTCAGCAGCCAAGATTACAGTGAGCAGTTCTTC. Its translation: CVSSQDYSEQFF.

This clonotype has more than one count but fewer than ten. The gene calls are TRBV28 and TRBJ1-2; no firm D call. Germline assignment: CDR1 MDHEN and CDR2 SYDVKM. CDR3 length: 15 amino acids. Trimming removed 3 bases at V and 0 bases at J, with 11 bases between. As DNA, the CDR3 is TGTGCCAGCAGTTTCCCAGTATCTACTAACTATGGCTACACCTTC. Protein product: CASSFPVSTNYGYTF.

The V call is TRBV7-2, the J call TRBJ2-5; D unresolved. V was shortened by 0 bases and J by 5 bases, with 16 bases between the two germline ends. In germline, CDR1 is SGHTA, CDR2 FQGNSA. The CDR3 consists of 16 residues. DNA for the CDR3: TGTGCCAGCAGCTTAGCCTCTCGTGGCGGTGGGGAGACCCAGTACTTC. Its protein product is CASSLASRGGGETQYF.

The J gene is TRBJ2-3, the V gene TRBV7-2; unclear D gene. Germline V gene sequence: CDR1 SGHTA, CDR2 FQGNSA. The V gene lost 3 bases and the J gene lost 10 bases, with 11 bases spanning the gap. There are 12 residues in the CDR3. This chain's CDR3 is CASSFPGVSQYF. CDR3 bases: TGTGCCAGCAGCTTTCCGGGCGTATCGCAGTATTTT.

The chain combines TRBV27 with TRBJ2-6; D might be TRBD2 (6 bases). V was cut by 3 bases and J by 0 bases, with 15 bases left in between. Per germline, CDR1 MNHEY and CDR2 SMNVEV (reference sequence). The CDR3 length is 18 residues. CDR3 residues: CASSFKSRGFSGANVLTF. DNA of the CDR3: TGTGCCAGCAGTTTTAAGAGTCGGGGGTTCTCTGGGGCCAACGTCCTGACTTTC.

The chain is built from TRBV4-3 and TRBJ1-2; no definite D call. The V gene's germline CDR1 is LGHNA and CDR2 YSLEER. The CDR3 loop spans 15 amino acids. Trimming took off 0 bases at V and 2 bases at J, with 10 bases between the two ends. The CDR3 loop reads CASSQDKRQNYGYTF. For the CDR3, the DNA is TGCGCCAGCAGCCAAGATAAAAGGCAGAACTATGGCTACACCTTC.

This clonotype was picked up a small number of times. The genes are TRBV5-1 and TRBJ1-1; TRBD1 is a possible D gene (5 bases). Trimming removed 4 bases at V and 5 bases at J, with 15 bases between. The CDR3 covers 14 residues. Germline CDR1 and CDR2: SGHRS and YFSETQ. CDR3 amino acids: CASSRGGQKTEAFF. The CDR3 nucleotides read TGCGCCAGCAGCAGGGGCGGGCAGAAGACTGAAGCTTTCTTT.

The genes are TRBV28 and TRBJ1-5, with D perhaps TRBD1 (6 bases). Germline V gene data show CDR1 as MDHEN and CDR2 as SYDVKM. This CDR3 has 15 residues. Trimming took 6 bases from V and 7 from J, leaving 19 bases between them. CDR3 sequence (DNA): TGTGCCAGCAGATCGTCGACAGGTATCAGGCAGCCCCAGCATTTT. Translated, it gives CASRSSTGIRQPQHF.

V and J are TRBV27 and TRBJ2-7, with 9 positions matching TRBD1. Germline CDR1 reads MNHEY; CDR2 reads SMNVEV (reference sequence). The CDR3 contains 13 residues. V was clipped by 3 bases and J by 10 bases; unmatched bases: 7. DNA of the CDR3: TGTGCCAGCAGTTTGGGACAGGGAACTCTCCAGTACTTC. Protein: CASSLGQGTLQYF.

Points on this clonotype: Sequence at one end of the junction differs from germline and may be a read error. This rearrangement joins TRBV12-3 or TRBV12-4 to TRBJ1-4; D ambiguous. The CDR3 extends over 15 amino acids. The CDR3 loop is CVSSPQPAADEKLFF. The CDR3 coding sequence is TGTGTCAGCAGTCCACAGCCGGCGGCCGATGAAAAACTGTTTTTT.

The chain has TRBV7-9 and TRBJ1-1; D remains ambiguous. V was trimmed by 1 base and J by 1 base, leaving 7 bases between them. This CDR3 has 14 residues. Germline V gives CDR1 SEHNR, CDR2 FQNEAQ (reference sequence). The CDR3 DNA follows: TGTGCCAGCAGCTTAGTGGCAGAGAACACTGAAGCTTTCTTT. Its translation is CASSLVAENTEAFF.

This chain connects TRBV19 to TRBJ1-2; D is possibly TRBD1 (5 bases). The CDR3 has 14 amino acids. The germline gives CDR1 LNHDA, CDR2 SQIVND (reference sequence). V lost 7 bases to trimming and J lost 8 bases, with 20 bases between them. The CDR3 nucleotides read TGTGCCAGTACCGTGGGATGGGGGACTGGCGGCTACACCTTC. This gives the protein CASTVGWGTGGYTF.

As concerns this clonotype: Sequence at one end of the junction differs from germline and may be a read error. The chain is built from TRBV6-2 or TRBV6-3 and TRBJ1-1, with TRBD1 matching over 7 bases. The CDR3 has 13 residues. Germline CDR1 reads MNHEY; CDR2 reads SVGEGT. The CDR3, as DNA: TGTGCCAGCAGTACACAGACAGGGCGTGAACCTTTCTTT. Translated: CASSTQTGREPFF.

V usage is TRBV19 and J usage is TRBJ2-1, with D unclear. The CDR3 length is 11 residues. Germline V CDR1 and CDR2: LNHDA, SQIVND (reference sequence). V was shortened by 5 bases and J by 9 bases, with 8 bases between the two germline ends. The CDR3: CASSWHGEQFF. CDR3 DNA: TGTGCCAGTAGTTGGCACGGTGAGCAGTTCTTC. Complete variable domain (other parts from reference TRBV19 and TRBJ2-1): DGGITQSPKYLFRKEGQNVTLSCEQNLNHDAMYWYRQDPGQGLRLIYYSQIVNDFQKGDIAEGYSVSREKKESFPLTVTSAQKNPTAFYLCASSWHGEQFFGPGTRLTVL.